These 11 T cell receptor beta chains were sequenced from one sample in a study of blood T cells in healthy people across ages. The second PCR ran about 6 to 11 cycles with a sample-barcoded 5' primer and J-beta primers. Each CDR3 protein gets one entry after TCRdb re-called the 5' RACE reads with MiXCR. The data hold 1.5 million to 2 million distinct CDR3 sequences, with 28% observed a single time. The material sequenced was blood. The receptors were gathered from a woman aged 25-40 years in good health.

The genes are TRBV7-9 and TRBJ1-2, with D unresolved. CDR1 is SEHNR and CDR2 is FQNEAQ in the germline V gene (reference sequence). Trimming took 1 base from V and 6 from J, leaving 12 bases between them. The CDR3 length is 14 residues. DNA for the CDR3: TGTGCCAGCAGCTTAGATTGGGTGTATAATGGCTACACCTTC. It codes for CASSLDWVYNGYTF.

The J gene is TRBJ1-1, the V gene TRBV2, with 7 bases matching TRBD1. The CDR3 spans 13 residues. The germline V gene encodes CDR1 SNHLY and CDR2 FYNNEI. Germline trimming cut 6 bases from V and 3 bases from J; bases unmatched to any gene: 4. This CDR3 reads CASRTTGDTEAFF. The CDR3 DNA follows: TGTGCCAGCAGAACTACAGGGGACACTGAAGCTTTCTTT.

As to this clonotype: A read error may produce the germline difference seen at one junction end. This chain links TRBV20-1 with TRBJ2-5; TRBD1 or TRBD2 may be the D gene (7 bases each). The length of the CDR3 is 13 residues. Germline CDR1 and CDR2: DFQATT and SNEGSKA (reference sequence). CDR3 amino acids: CSARGGGSTEQYF. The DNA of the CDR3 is TGCAGTGCGAGAGGGGGCGGGAGTACGGAGCAGTACTTC.

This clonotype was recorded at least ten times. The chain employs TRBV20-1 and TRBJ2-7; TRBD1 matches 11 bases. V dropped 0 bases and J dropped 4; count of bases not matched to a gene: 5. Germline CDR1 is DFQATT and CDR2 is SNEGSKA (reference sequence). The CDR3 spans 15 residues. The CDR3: CSARDWDRGSYEQYF. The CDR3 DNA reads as TGCAGTGCTAGAGACTGGGACAGGGGGTCATACGAGCAGTACTTC.

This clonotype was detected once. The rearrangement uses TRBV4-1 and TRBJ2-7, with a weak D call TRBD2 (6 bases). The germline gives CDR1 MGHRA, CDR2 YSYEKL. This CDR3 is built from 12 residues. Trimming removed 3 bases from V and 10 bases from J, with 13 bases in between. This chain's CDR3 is CASSHPRGYQYF. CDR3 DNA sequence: TGCGCCAGCAGCCACCCACGGGGGTACCAGTACTTC.

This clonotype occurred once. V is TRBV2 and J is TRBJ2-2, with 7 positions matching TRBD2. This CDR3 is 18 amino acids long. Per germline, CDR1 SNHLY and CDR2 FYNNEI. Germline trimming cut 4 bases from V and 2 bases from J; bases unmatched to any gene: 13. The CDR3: CASSGPFGRRDNTGELFF. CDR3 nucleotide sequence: TGTGCCAGCAGTGGACCATTCGGGAGGCGGGATAACACCGGGGAGCTGTTTTTT.

In DNA form, the CDR3 reads TGTGCCAGCAGGAGGTCCTCGGATAGCAATCAGCCCCAGCATTTT. Translation gives CASRRSSDSNQPQHF. The genes are TRBV6-1 and TRBJ1-5; unclear D gene. CDR1 and CDR2 from the germline V gene are MNHNS and SASEGT. The CDR3 sequence is 15 residues long. Trimming took 6 bases from V and 0 from J, leaving 12 bases between them.

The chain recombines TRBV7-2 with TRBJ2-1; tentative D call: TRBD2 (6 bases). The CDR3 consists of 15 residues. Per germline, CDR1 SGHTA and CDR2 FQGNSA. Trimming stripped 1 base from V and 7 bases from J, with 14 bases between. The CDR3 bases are TGTGCCAGCAGCTTAGGGCCGGGAGCGAGGAATGAGCAGTTCTTC. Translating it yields CASSLGPGARNEQFF.

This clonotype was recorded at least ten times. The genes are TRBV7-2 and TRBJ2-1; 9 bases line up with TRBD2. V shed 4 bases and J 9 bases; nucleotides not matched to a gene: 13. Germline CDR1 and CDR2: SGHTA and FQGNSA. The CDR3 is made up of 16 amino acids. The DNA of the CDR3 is TGTGCCAGCAGCTCCGGAAGCGGGGGGATTGGGGGTGAGCAGTTCTTC. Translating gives CASSSGSGGIGGEQFF.

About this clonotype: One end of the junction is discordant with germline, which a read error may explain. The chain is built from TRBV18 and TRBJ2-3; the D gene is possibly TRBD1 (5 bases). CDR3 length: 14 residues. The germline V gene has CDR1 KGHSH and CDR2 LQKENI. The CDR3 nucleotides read TGTGCCAGCTTACCACAGGAGATGCGGGATACGCAGTATTTT. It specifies CASLPQEMRDTQYF.

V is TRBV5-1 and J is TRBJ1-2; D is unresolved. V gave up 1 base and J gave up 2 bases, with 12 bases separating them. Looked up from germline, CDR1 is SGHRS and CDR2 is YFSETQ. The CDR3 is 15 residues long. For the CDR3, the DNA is TGCGCCAGCAGCTTGATCCCCGACGGGAACTATGGCTACACCTTC. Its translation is CASSLIPDGNYGYTF.